This TCR beta chain is drawn from a study of CD4 T cells in relation to SARS-CoV-2 and coronaviruses. Unexposed donor CD4+ T cells date from about 2011-2018, before the COVID-19 pandemic. Isolation of CD4+ T cells took place after roughly nine days in culture. Cells permitting, SARS-CoV-2 S/N and four cold-coronavirus spikes were tested on unexposed-donor CD4+ T cells. V dropped 2 bases and J dropped 4 bases, with 6 bases sitting between them. The CDR3 runs to 12 residues. Sequencing was performed with immunoSEQ multiplex PCR; in TCRdb, only in-frame clones are kept and a portion is missing. The table includes more than 20,000 clones, about 70% detected once. Comment on this clone: Its antigen is still unknown.

The rearrangement joins TRBV12-3 or TRBV12-4 to TRBJ2-7; no clear D. The clonotype originates from a human donor in good health. The material sequenced was CD4+ T cells from PBMCs, cultured in vitro. The CDR3 protein is CASSLNGYEQYF. DNA of the CDR3: TGTGCCAGCAGTTTAAACGGGTACGAGCAGTACTTC.